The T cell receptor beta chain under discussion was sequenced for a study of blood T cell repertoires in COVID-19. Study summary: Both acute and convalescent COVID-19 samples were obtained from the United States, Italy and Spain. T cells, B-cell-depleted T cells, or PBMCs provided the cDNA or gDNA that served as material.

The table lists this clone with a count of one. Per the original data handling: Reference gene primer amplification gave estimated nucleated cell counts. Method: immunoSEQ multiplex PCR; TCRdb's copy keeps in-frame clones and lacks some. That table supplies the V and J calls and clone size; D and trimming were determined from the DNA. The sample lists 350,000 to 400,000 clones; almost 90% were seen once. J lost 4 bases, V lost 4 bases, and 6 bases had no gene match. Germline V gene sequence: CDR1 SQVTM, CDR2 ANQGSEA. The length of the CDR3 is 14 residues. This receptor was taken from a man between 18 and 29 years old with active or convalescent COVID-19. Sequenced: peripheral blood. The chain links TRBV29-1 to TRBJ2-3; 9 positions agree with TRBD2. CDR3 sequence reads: CSVAGGRGADTQYF. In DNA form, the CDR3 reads TGCAGCGTTGCAGGCGGGAGGGGCGCAGATACGCAGTATTTT.